The 2 T cell receptor beta chains in this list originate from one sample, sequenced in a study of CD8 T cells in ankylosing spondylitis. Findings and caveats of the study: A motif in TCR beta, a set of 8 or 9 highly homologous variants, appeared characteristic of ankylosing spondylitis blood.

Their specific antigens are unknown. TCRdb itself ran the 5' RACE reads through MiXCR, one entry per CDR3 protein. The repertoire consists of 130,000 or so distinct CDR3 sequences, with roughly 15% occurring once and the leading ten covering 30% to 35%. Sample: blood, either unsorted or a sorted T cell fraction (not recorded which). The receptor set was obtained from a male donor with ankylosing spondylitis.

The rearrangement joins TRBV5-1 to TRBJ1-4; the D is unclear. There are 13 residues in the CDR3. Germline V lookup: CDR1 SGHRS, CDR2 YFSETQ. Trimming cost V 0 bases and J 8 bases, with 8 bases left between them. CDR3 nucleotides: TGCGCCAGCAGCTTGGGGGTCGGGGAAAAACTGTTTTTT. Translated: CASSLGVGEKLFF.

The chain has TRBV7-9 and TRBJ2-1, with D hard to call. V was clipped by 4 bases and J by 9 bases, with 10 bases between them. CDR1 SEHNR and CDR2 FQNEAQ come from the germline V gene (reference sequence). The CDR3 loop spans 12 amino acids. The CDR3 bases are TGTGCCAGCAGCTCAGACGGCGGTGAGCAGTTCTTC. It is translated as CASSSDGGEQFF.